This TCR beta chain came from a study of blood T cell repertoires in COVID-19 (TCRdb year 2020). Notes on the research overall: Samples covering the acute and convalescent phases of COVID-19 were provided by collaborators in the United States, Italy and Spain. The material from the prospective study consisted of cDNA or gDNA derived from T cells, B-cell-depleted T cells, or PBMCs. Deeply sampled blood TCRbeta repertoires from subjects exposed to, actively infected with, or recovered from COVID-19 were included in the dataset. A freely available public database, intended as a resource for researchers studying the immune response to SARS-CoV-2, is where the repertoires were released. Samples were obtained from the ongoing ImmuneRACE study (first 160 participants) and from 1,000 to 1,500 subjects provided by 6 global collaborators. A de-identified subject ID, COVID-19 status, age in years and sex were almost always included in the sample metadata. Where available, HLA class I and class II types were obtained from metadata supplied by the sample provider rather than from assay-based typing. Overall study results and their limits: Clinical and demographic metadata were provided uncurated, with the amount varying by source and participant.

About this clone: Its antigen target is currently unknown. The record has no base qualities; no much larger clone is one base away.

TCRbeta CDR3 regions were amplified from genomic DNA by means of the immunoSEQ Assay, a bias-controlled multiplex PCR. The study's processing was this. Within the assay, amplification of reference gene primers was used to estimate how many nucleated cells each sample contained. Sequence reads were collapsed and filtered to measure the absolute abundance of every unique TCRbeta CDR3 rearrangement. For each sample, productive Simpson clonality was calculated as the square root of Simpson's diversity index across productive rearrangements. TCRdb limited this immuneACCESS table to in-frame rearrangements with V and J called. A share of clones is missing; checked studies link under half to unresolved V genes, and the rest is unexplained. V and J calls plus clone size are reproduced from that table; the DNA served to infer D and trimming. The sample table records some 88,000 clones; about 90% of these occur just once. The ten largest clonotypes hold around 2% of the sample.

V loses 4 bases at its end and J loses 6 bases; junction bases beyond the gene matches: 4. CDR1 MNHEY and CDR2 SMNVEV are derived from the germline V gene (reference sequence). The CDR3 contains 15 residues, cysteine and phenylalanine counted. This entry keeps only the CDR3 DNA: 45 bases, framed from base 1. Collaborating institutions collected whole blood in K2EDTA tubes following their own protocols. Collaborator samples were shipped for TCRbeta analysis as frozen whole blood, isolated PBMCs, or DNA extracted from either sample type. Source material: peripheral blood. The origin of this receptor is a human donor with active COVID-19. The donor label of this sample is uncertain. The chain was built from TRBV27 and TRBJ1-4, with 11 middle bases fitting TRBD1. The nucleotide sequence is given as TGTGCCAGCAGTTCCTGGACAGGGGGCTATGAAAAACTGTTTTTT. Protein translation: CASSSWTGGYEKLFF. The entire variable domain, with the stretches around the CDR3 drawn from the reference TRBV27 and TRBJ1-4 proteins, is EAQVTQNPRYLITVTGKKLTVTCSQNMNHEYMSWYRQDPGLGLRQIYYSMNVEVTDKGDVPEGYKVSRKEKRNFPLILESPSPNQTSLYFCASSSWTGGYEKLFFGSGTQLSVL.